This T cell receptor beta chain was found in a study of beta chain features in type 1 diabetes. Notes on the study in general: Among patients with Type 1 diabetes, TCRB CDR3s were moderately but significantly shorter in every one of the four CD4+ subsets. Researchers reported that naive, central memory and Treg TCRB repertoires appeared more similar in patients than in healthy donors.

Cell sorting via CD45RO/CCR7/CD25/CD127/CD95/CD27 was performed to obtain CD4+ naive, central memory, regulatory and stem cell-like memory cells. The length of the CDR3 is 14 residues. The germline V and J ends were trimmed by 6 bases and 0 bases, with 9 bases remaining between them. From germline, CDR1 is MNHEY and CDR2 SMNVEV (reference sequence). The sequenced template was cDNA made from the entire isolated RNA. Generated by immunoSEQ multiplex PCR, the TCRdb table keeps only in-frame clones and is missing some. The repertoire consists of 130,000 or so clones, with less than 20% occurring once and the leading ten covering roughly 2.5%. This clone occurred a few times. The antigen remains undetermined.

The rearrangement joins TRBV27 to TRBJ2-1; D gene unclear. Specimen: central memory CD4+ T cells from blood. This clonotype was sampled from a man aged 30-40 years with type 1 diabetes. The CDR3 spells CASRGISSYNEQFF. The DNA of the CDR3 is TGTGCCAGCAGGGGTATCTCCTCCTACAATGAGCAGTTCTTC.